This T cell receptor beta chain was found in a study of T cells in narcolepsy. Assay: immunoSEQ multiplex PCR; the TCRdb copy retains only in-frame clones and omits some. The sample holds 25,000 or so clones, 70% to 80% seen once. This CDR3 has 15 amino acids. Germline V gene data show CDR1 as SEHNR and CDR2 as FQNEAQ (reference sequence). Between the trimmed V and J ends, which lost 5 bases and 0 bases, there was a span of 8 bases. This clonotype originated in a human donor with narcolepsy. The sample comprised CD45RA- memory CD4+ T cells from PBMCs. The V call is TRBV7-9, the J call TRBJ2-6; the D gene is possibly TRBD1 (6 bases). The CDR3 nucleotides read TGTGCCAGCAGCCAGGACAGCTCTGGGGCCAACGTCCTGACTTTC. Translating it yields CASSQDSSGANVLTF.